A selection of T cell receptor beta chains follows, all from one sample in a study of neurological immune-mediated disorders. TCRdb reanalysed the 5' RACE reads using MiXCR and keeps one entry per CDR3 protein. The data show about 66,000 distinct CDR3 sequences, with 4.5% to 5.5% seen just once and about 6.9% held by the top ten. Sequenced input: PBMCs. These receptors were taken from a man aged 25-45 years with multiple sclerosis. Both conserved end residues are part of each CDR3. The order of the fields is CDR3 protein, CDR3 DNA, V gene, J gene, D gene, clone size. The D gene is left open where the match is weak. Size values are once, few and many counts, or a class for expanded clones, and some rows have none.

CDR3aa: CSARVEGYNQPQHF
CDR3nt: TGCAGTGCTAGAGTGGAGGGATACAATCAGCCCCAGCATTTT
v_gene: TRBV20-1
j_gene: TRBJ1-5
d_gene: -
abundance: many

CDR3aa: CASMPVSSGKAFF
CDR3nt: TGCGCCAGCATGCCTGTTTCCTCAGGGAAAGCTTTCTTT
v_gene: TRBV5-1
j_gene: TRBJ1-1
d_gene: -
abundance: many

CDR3aa: CASSSTPLAGGGTGELFF
CDR3nt: TGTGCCAGCAGTTCCACCCCTCTGGCGGGGGGTGGTACCGGGGAGCTGTTTTTT
v_gene: TRBV6-5
j_gene: TRBJ2-2
d_gene: TRBD2
abundance: many

CDR3aa: CASSFSLNTEAFF
CDR3nt: TGTGCCAGCAGCTTTTCCCTGAACACTGAAGCTTTCTTT
v_gene: TRBV7-9
j_gene: TRBJ1-1
d_gene: -
abundance: many

CDR3aa: CAIRPGQGAGELFF
CDR3nt: TGTGCCATCAGGCCGGGACAGGGGGCCGGGGAGCTGTTTTTT
v_gene: TRBV10-3
j_gene: TRBJ2-2
d_gene: TRBD1
abundance: many

CDR3aa: CSARKREKLFF
CDR3nt: TGCAGTGCTAGGAAGCGTGAAAAACTGTTTTTT
v_gene: TRBV20-1
j_gene: TRBJ1-4
d_gene: -
abundance: -

CDR3aa: CSAREGQGTYEQYF
CDR3nt: TGCAGTGCTAGAGAGGGACAGGGGACCTACGAGCAGTACTTC
v_gene: TRBV20-1
j_gene: TRBJ2-7
d_gene: TRBD1
abundance: few

CDR3aa: CASSFPTGENTIYF
CDR3nt: TGTGCCAGCAGCTTCCCGACAGGGGAAAACACCATATATTTT
v_gene: TRBV12-1
j_gene: TRBJ1-3
d_gene: -
abundance: many

CDR3aa: CASREEGQGANQPQHF
CDR3nt: TGTGCCAGCAGGGAAGAAGGACAGGGGGCCAATCAGCCCCAGCATTTT
v_gene: TRBV28
j_gene: TRBJ1-5
d_gene: TRBD1
abundance: few

CDR3aa: CASKGPNTGELFF
CDR3nt: TGTGCCAGCAAGGGACCTAACACCGGGGAGCTGTTTTTT
v_gene: TRBV2
j_gene: TRBJ2-2
d_gene: -
abundance: many

CDR3aa: CSARDAYTYNSPLHF
CDR3nt: TGCAGTGCTAGAGACGCGTACACCTATAATTCACCCCTCCACTTT
v_gene: TRBV20-1
j_gene: TRBJ1-6
d_gene: -
abundance: few

CDR3aa: CASSFLPGGTGELFF
CDR3nt: TGTGCCAGCAGCTTTCTCCCAGGGGGCACCGGGGAGCTGTTTTTT
v_gene: TRBV7-2
j_gene: TRBJ2-2
d_gene: TRBD1
abundance: many

CDR3aa: CASGDLAGSQETQYF
CDR3nt: TGTGCCAGCGGTGACCTCGCGGGTAGCCAAGAGACCCAGTACTTC
v_gene: TRBV2
j_gene: TRBJ2-5
d_gene: -
abundance: many

CDR3aa: CASSEVLGGLEQYF
CDR3nt: TGCGCCAGCAGTGAGGTCCTAGGCGGCCTCGAGCAGTACTTC
v_gene: TRBV10-1
j_gene: TRBJ2-7
d_gene: -
abundance: -

CDR3aa: CASSPPRGPKQFF
CDR3nt: TGCGCCAGCAGCCCTCCGAGGGGTCCAAAGCAGTTCTTC
v_gene: TRBV4-1
j_gene: TRBJ2-1
d_gene: -
abundance: many

CDR3aa: CASSSQGAGNTEAFF
CDR3nt: TGTGCCAGCAGTTCTCAAGGGGCCGGGAACACTGAAGCTTTCTTT
v_gene: TRBV12-3/TRBV12-4
j_gene: TRBJ1-1
d_gene: -
abundance: few

CDR3aa: CASSESFQGYTGELFF
CDR3nt: TGCGCCAGCAGTGAGTCTTTCCAGGGGTACACCGGGGAGCTGTTTTTT
v_gene: TRBV10-1
j_gene: TRBJ2-2
d_gene: -
abundance: many

CDR3aa: CASSQGVTSPLHF
CDR3nt: TGCGCCAGCAGCCAAGGGGTAACGTCACCCCTCCACTTT
v_gene: TRBV4-1
j_gene: TRBJ1-6
d_gene: -
abundance: many

CDR3aa: CASSQGTSDEQFF
CDR3nt: TGTGCCAGCAGCCAAGGGACTAGCGATGAGCAGTTCTTC
v_gene: TRBV3-1
j_gene: TRBJ2-1
d_gene: TRBD2
abundance: many

CDR3aa: CASSFGGSYNEQFF
CDR3nt: TGTGCCAGCAGTTTCGGGGGGTCCTACAATGAGCAGTTCTTC
v_gene: TRBV12-3/TRBV12-4
j_gene: TRBJ2-1
d_gene: TRBD2
abundance: many

CDR3aa: CSATRRGRVGQYF
CDR3nt: TGCAGTGCCACCCGCCGGGGCAGGGTAGGACAGTACTTC
v_gene: TRBV20-1
j_gene: TRBJ2-7
d_gene: -
abundance: many

CDR3aa: CASTIARGAGGTGELFF
CDR3nt: TGTGCCAGCACCATCGCCCGCGGGGCAGGGGGCACCGGGGAGCTGTTTTTT
v_gene: TRBV7-9
j_gene: TRBJ2-2
d_gene: -
abundance: many

CDR3aa: CAISETGEQFF
CDR3nt: TGTGCCATCAGTGAGACAGGCGAGCAGTTCTTC
v_gene: TRBV10-3
j_gene: TRBJ2-1
d_gene: -
abundance: many

CDR3aa: CASSPLVRISSGNTIYF
CDR3nt: TGTGCCAGCAGCCCGTTGGTCCGAATCAGCTCTGGAAACACCATATATTTT
v_gene: TRBV3-1
j_gene: TRBJ1-3
d_gene: -
abundance: many

CDR3aa: CASSQRGEAFF
CDR3nt: TGTGCCAGCAGTCAAAGGGGTGAAGCTTTCTTT
v_gene: TRBV12-3/TRBV12-4
j_gene: TRBJ1-1
d_gene: -
abundance: many

CDR3aa: CASSQGLMNTEAFF
CDR3nt: TGCGCCAGCAGCCAAGGCTTGATGAACACTGAAGCTTTCTTT
v_gene: TRBV4-1
j_gene: TRBJ1-1
d_gene: -
abundance: many

CDR3aa: CASSLGGLATGREQFF
CDR3nt: TGCGCCAGCAGCCTGGGAGGGCTAGCGACAGGTCGAGAGCAGTTCTTC
v_gene: TRBV5-1
j_gene: TRBJ2-1
d_gene: -
abundance: many

CDR3aa: CASFLYGGGYNEQFF
CDR3nt: TGTGCCAGCTTCCTCTATGGGGGGGGTTACAATGAGCAGTTCTTC
v_gene: TRBV27
j_gene: TRBJ2-1
d_gene: TRBD2
abundance: many

CDR3aa: CASRSTGDGIQYF
CDR3nt: TGTGCCAGCAGGAGTACAGGGGATGGCATTCAGTACTTC
v_gene: TRBV6-5
j_gene: TRBJ2-4
d_gene: TRBD1
abundance: many

CDR3aa: CASSPGGAVSRTDAQYF
CDR3nt: TGTGCCAGCAGCCCAGGCGGGGCGGTTTCCCGCACAGATGCGCAGTATTTT
v_gene: TRBV7-2
j_gene: TRBJ2-3
d_gene: -
abundance: many

CDR3aa: CASSESTGRVHGYTF
CDR3nt: TGCGCCAGCAGTGAGTCGACGGGCAGGGTTCATGGCTACACCTTC
v_gene: TRBV10-2
j_gene: TRBJ1-2
d_gene: -
abundance: -

CDR3aa: CASSLSVAYEQYF
CDR3nt: TGTGCCAGCAGCTTAAGTGTCGCCTACGAGCAGTACTTC
v_gene: TRBV7-6
j_gene: TRBJ2-7
d_gene: -
abundance: many

CDR3aa: CASSQSVNTGELFF
CDR3nt: TGTGCCAGCAGCCAATCAGTGAACACCGGGGAGCTGTTTTTT
v_gene: TRBV3-1
j_gene: TRBJ2-2
d_gene: -
abundance: many

CDR3aa: CASSPFNNEQFF
CDR3nt: TGTGCCAGCAGCCCCTTTAACAATGAGCAGTTCTTC
v_gene: TRBV5-6
j_gene: TRBJ2-1
d_gene: -
abundance: many

CDR3aa: CSARQFMGEQYF
CDR3nt: TGCAGTGCTAGACAATTTATGGGCGAGCAGTACTTC
v_gene: TRBV20-1
j_gene: TRBJ2-7
d_gene: -
abundance: many

CDR3aa: CASSPMNNEQFF
CDR3nt: TGTGCCAGCAGCCCAATGAACAATGAGCAGTTCTTC
v_gene: TRBV7-9
j_gene: TRBJ2-1
d_gene: -
abundance: -

CDR3aa: CSVFSGGVGELFF
CDR3nt: TGCAGTGTATTTAGCGGGGGGGTCGGGGAGCTGTTTTTT
v_gene: TRBV20-1
j_gene: TRBJ2-2
d_gene: TRBD2
abundance: many

CDR3aa: CSAITGATYEQYF
CDR3nt: TGCAGTGCTATTACAGGGGCGACCTACGAGCAGTACTTC
v_gene: TRBV20-1
j_gene: TRBJ2-7
d_gene: TRBD1
abundance: many

CDR3aa: CASSLLAQGVGTEAFF
CDR3nt: TGCGCCAGCAGCTTGCTCGCCCAGGGAGTAGGCACTGAAGCTTTCTTT
v_gene: TRBV5-1
j_gene: TRBJ1-1
d_gene: -
abundance: many

CDR3aa: CASRLTGGNTEAFF
CDR3nt: TGTGCCAGCAGATTGACAGGGGGCAACACTGAAGCTTTCTTT
v_gene: TRBV27
j_gene: TRBJ1-1
d_gene: TRBD1
abundance: many

CDR3aa: CSAGDRGVLGSYNEQFF
CDR3nt: TGCAGTGCTGGGGACAGGGGAGTCTTGGGCTCCTACAATGAGCAGTTCTTC
v_gene: TRBV20-1
j_gene: TRBJ2-1
d_gene: TRBD1
abundance: many

CDR3aa: CASSLSKEETQYF
CDR3nt: TGTGCCAGCAGCCTATCTAAGGAAGAGACCCAGTACTTC
v_gene: TRBV7-3
j_gene: TRBJ2-5
d_gene: -
abundance: many

CDR3aa: CASSLYRDTDTQYF
CDR3nt: TGTGCCAGCAGCTTGTACAGGGACACAGATACGCAGTATTTT
v_gene: TRBV5-6
j_gene: TRBJ2-3
d_gene: -
abundance: many

CDR3aa: CASSWQGPDLTEAFF
CDR3nt: TGCGCCAGCAGCTGGCAGGGTCCCGACCTCACTGAAGCTTTCTTT
v_gene: TRBV5-1
j_gene: TRBJ1-1
d_gene: -
abundance: many

CDR3aa: CASSLAGAGAEAFF
CDR3nt: TGCGCCAGCAGCTTGGCCGGGGCCGGCGCTGAAGCTTTCTTT
v_gene: TRBV5-1
j_gene: TRBJ1-1
d_gene: -
abundance: -

CDR3aa: CASSFTGPPYNEQFF
CDR3nt: TGCGCCAGCAGCTTTACAGGGCCGCCTTACAATGAGCAGTTCTTC
v_gene: TRBV5-1
j_gene: TRBJ2-1
d_gene: -
abundance: many

CDR3aa: CASRPGQGNMNTEAFF
CDR3nt: TGCGCCAGCAGACCGGGACAGGGAAACATGAACACTGAAGCTTTCTTT
v_gene: TRBV5-1
j_gene: TRBJ1-1
d_gene: TRBD1
abundance: many

CDR3aa: CASSQTPRAHYGYTF
CDR3nt: TGTGCCAGCAGCCAAACCCCCCGGGCCCACTATGGCTACACCTTC
v_gene: TRBV9
j_gene: TRBJ1-2
d_gene: -
abundance: many

CDR3aa: CASSDSRDTTGELFF
CDR3nt: TGTGCCAGCAGTGACTCTAGGGACACCACCGGGGAGCTGTTTTTT
v_gene: TRBV6-4
j_gene: TRBJ2-2
d_gene: -
abundance: medium-sized

CDR3aa: CASSEGGTAQETQYF
CDR3nt: TGTGCCAGCAGTGAAGGAGGGACAGCGCAAGAGACCCAGTACTTC
v_gene: TRBV25-1
j_gene: TRBJ2-5
d_gene: -
abundance: many

CDR3aa: CASSPGYNEQFF
CDR3nt: TGTGCCAGCAGTCCAGGTTACAATGAGCAGTTCTTC
v_gene: TRBV12-3/TRBV12-4
j_gene: TRBJ2-1
d_gene: -
abundance: many

CDR3aa: CASSPGFLAEAFF
CDR3nt: TGTGCCAGCAGCCCGGGGTTTCTTGCTGAAGCTTTCTTT
v_gene: TRBV7-3
j_gene: TRBJ1-1
d_gene: -
abundance: few

CDR3aa: CASIGQARQNTEAFF
CDR3nt: TGTGCCAGCATTGGGCAGGCCCGGCAGAACACTGAAGCTTTCTTT
v_gene: TRBV2
j_gene: TRBJ1-1
d_gene: -
abundance: many

CDR3aa: CATSDLAGGTLDNEQFF
CDR3nt: TGTGCCACCAGTGATTTAGCGGGGGGGACCCTGGACAATGAGCAGTTCTTC
v_gene: TRBV24-1
j_gene: TRBJ2-1
d_gene: TRBD2
abundance: many

CDR3aa: CASSPGGVGAFF
CDR3nt: TGTGCCAGCAGTCCGGGTGGAGTGGGGGCTTTCTTT
v_gene: TRBV27
j_gene: TRBJ1-1
d_gene: -
abundance: few

CDR3aa: CASSYRRNTEAFF
CDR3nt: TGTGCCAGCAGTTACCGGAGGAACACTGAAGCTTTCTTT
v_gene: TRBV6-5
j_gene: TRBJ1-1
d_gene: -
abundance: many

CDR3aa: CASSLWTGYGYTF
CDR3nt: TGTGCCAGCAGCTTATGGACAGGGTATGGCTACACCTTC
v_gene: TRBV7-9
j_gene: TRBJ1-2
d_gene: TRBD1
abundance: few

CDR3aa: CAISEGQSTDTQYF
CDR3nt: TGTGCCATCAGTGAGGGACAAAGCACAGATACGCAGTATTTT
v_gene: TRBV10-3
j_gene: TRBJ2-3
d_gene: -
abundance: many